The 16 T cell receptor beta chains below all came from one sample that was sequenced in a study of cytomegalovirus exposure and HLA in healthy donors. PCR primers comprised 60 Vbeta and 13 Jbeta primers. Assay: immunoSEQ multiplex PCR; the TCRdb copy retains only in-frame clones and omits some. The table shows 200,000 to 250,000 clones, with about 72% occurring only once. The sequenced sample consisted of PBMCs. These receptors were taken from a male donor in good health and CMV-seronegative.

The chain is built from TRBV9 and TRBJ2-7; 7 nucleotides align to TRBD2. Germline V lookup: CDR1 SGDLS, CDR2 YYNGEE. V shed 4 bases, J shed 1 base, and the junction held 8 bases outside the gene matches. This CDR3 spans 15 amino acids. CDR3 sequence (DNA): TGTGCCAGCAGCCTATCTAGCGGAGGGTCCTACGAGCAGTACTTC. This gives the protein CASSLSSGGSYEQYF.

The rearrangement links TRBV6-5 to TRBJ1-5; D is unresolved. CDR3 length equals 15 residues. In germline, CDR1 is MNHEY, CDR2 SVGAGI. V lost 0 bases to trimming and J lost 4 bases, with 10 bases between them. The CDR3 loop reads CASSYSGETNQPQHF. The CDR3 coding sequence is TGTGCCAGCAGTTACTCCGGGGAGACAAATCAGCCCCAGCATTTT.

The DNA for the CDR3 is TGTGCCAGCAGTTCGACAGGGTTTGGAGCCTACAATGAGCAGTTCTTC. As protein: CASSSTGFGAYNEQFF. V usage is TRBV6-5 and J usage is TRBJ2-1, with 7 nucleotides matching TRBD1. The CDR3 has 16 amino acids. J lost 2 bases, V lost 4 bases, and 8 bases had no gene match. CDR1 is MNHEY, CDR2 SVGAGI, per germline.

The chain is built from TRBV6-1 and TRBJ2-1; no definite D call. Germline lookup yields CDR1 MNHNS and CDR2 SASEGT. The germline V and J ends were trimmed by 1 base and 3 bases, with 10 bases remaining between them. The CDR3 is 15 residues long. The CDR3 nucleotides are TGTGCCAGCAGTGAAGGTCCAGCGAACTACAATGAGCAGTTCTTC. Translated, it gives CASSEGPANYNEQFF.

The gene calls are TRBV7-2 and TRBJ2-7; D possibly corresponds to TRBD2 (6 bases). Per the germline V gene, CDR1 is SGHTA and CDR2 is FQGNSA. V lost 8 bases to trimming and J lost 0 bases, with 8 bases between them. This CDR3 is built from 12 residues. CDR3 DNA sequence: TGTGCCAGCTTCGGGAGCTCCTACGAGCAGTACTTC. It translates to CASFGSSYEQYF.

The genes are TRBV5-6 and TRBJ2-3; D gene uncertain. This CDR3 has 13 residues. Germline loops: CDR1 SGHDT, CDR2 YYEEEE. Trimming cost V 4 bases and J 0 bases, with 6 bases left between them. This CDR3 is CASSPGSTDTQYF. CDR3 nucleotides: TGTGCCAGCAGCCCGGGTAGCACAGATACGCAGTATTTT.

This chain joins TRBV28 and TRBJ1-2, with 8 bases aligning to TRBD1. Germline V gives CDR1 MDHEN, CDR2 SYDVKM. This CDR3 is 15 amino acids long. The junction had 6 bases not matched to a gene; V was cut back by 6 bases and J by 0 bases. CDR3 bases: TGTGCCAGCAGACCACAGGGGGACCCTAACTATGGCTACACCTTC. Translating gives CASRPQGDPNYGYTF.

The chain links TRBV6-6 to TRBJ2-7; TRBD2 is a possible D gene (6 bases). Germline CDR1 MNHNY, CDR2 SVGAGI (reference sequence). V lost 7 bases to trimming and J lost 5 bases, with 12 bases between them. This CDR3 contains 12 residues. CDR3 sequence (DNA): TGTGCCAGCACTCGGGAGCCCAACGAGCAGTACTTC. Amino acids: CASTREPNEQYF.

The CDR3 reads CASSQLRKGRGTHGNEQFF. The CDR3 DNA reads as TGCGCCAGCAGCCAACTACGGAAAGGGAGAGGCACACACGGGAATGAGCAGTTCTTC. This chain joins TRBV4-1 and TRBJ2-1, with D possibly TRBD2 on 5 matching bases. This CDR3 is built from 19 residues. V lost 2 bases and J 7 bases, leaving 27 bases between the germline ends. Germline lookup yields CDR1 MGHRA and CDR2 YSYEKL.

The genes are TRBV7-2 and TRBJ2-3; D perhaps matches TRBD2 (6 bases). Trimming shortened V by 2 bases and J by 13 bases, and 25 bases separated the two germline ends. The CDR3 contains 16 residues. The germline CDR1 and CDR2 sequences are SGHTA and FQGNSA. CDR3 residues: CASSLYGGRTTRRKYF. In DNA, the CDR3 is TGTGCCAGCAGCTTATATGGAGGGAGGACCACTCGTCGCAAGTATTTT.

This clone showed up just a few times. Other DNA sequences in the same sample also yield this CDR3. This chain joins TRBV6-1 and TRBJ1-2, with D perhaps TRBD1 (6 bases). CDR3 length: 13 amino acids. The ends were cut back, 4 bases at V and 4 bases at J, with 10 bases in the middle. The V gene's germline CDR1 is MNHNS and CDR2 SASEGT. The DNA of the CDR3 is TGTGCCAGCAGTGCTGAACAGGGCTATGGCTACACCTTC. It encodes CASSAEQGYGYTF.

The rearrangement links TRBV6-1 to TRBJ1-5; D is unclear. This CDR3 is 14 amino acids long. CDR1 and CDR2 from the germline V gene are MNHNS and SASEGT. The V end lost 3 bases, the J end lost 3 bases, and 9 bases lay between the germline ends. In nucleotides, the CDR3 is TGTGCCAGCAGTGATAGAGGCATCAATCAGCCCCAGCATTTT. Protein product: CASSDRGINQPQHF.

This clone was counted a single time. The chain combines TRBV9 with TRBJ2-7; 8 bases agree with TRBD1. Germline V gives CDR1 SGDLS, CDR2 YYNGEE. V shed 4 bases and J 5 bases; nucleotides not matched to a gene: 8. This CDR3 contains 14 residues. The CDR3 DNA follows: TGTGCCAGCAGCACCCAGGGGGCTGGGGACGAGCAGTACTTC. Its protein product is CASSTQGAGDEQYF.

This clone was picked up a small number of times. V usage is TRBV4-1 and J usage is TRBJ2-7; TRBD2 might be the D (5 bases). The CDR3 has 13 amino acids. Per germline, CDR1 MGHRA and CDR2 YSYEKL. V shed 1 base and J shed 2 bases, with 6 bases lying between them. CDR3: CASSQVGAYEQYF. The DNA for the CDR3 is TGCGCCAGCAGCCAAGTGGGAGCCTACGAGCAGTACTTC.

As to this clone: Germline and junction disagree at one end, which may indicate a read error. The gene calls are TRBV6-5 and TRBJ1-5, with D possibly TRBD1 on 6 matching bases. The CDR3 covers 14 residues. Looked up from germline, CDR1 is MNHEY and CDR2 is SVGAGI. The chain's CDR3 is CAGSPTGLVQPQHF. The CDR3 DNA sequence: TGTGCCGGCAGTCCAACAGGGCTAGTACAGCCCCAGCATTTT.

The chain is built from TRBV6-5 and TRBJ2-7, with D maybe TRBD2 (5 bases). This CDR3 has 12 amino acids. CDR1 and CDR2 from the germline V gene are MNHEY and SVGAGI. Trimming cost V 5 bases and J 6 bases, with 11 bases left between them. CDR3 nucleotides: TGTGCCAGCAGTACCGGTGGGAGCGAGCAGTACTTC. Protein: CASSTGGSEQYF.